This TCR beta chain was sequenced for a study of T cells in Graves' hyperthyroidism and ophthalmopathy. Concerning this clonotype itself: This clone may be a read error of a much larger clone one base away.

Ophthalmopathy in the patients scored at least 3 on Clinical Activity Score and at least 4 on NOSPECS grade, lasting under 3 months. Diagnoses were made from clinical symptoms, serum measures (thyroxine and TRAb), thyroid ultrasound and orbital computed tomography. TCR beta CDR3 regions were amplified from RNA. With the HTBI primer set, the TCR CDR3 went through a first round of RT-PCR. TCRdb re-called the multiplex PCR reads with MiXCR, one entry per CDR3 protein. The profile shows around 600,000 distinct CDR3 sequences, approximately 14% of them singletons. This CDR3 is built from 11 residues. Per germline, CDR1 SNHLY and CDR2 FYNNEI.

The chain recombines TRBV2 with TRBJ2-1; possibly TRBD1 or TRBD2 for D (5 bases each). Input material: blood. The receptor was derived from a young woman with Graves' ophthalmopathy. CDR3 DNA: TGTGCCACGGGGCCCTACAGTGAGCAGTTCTTC. Translating it yields CATGPYSEQFF.